The entry below describes one T cell receptor beta chain. The antigen it binds to is not known. The input lacks base qualities; no much larger clone sits a single base away. Via the germline V gene, CDR1 is SGHVS and CDR2 FQNEAQ. V is clipped by 4 bases and J by 6 bases, and the sequence between their germline boundaries is 16 bases long. Including the terminal cysteine and phenylalanine, the CDR3 comprises 15 residues. Only CDR3 DNA remains: 45 bases, in frame from the first base. This specimen's time point label, per the study, means: baseline before oral tofacitinib. Lesional scalp punch biopsies and peripheral blood were collected from alopecia areata patients. Human scalp biopsies went straight into PAXgene tissue containers for immediate fixation. The source of the sample is a study of CD8+ T cells in alopecia areata (dated by TCRdb to 2017 to 2018). Context from the whole study: Treated patients were enrolled in an open-label pilot trial of oral tofacitinib at 5 to 10 mg twice daily for moderate-to-severe alopecia areata. Tofacitinib was given for 6 to 18 months, followed by 6 months of follow-up off drug to assess delayed response and recurrence. The study used high-throughput TCRbeta sequencing to examine T cell clonal expansion in alopecia areata, in both the C3H/HeJ mouse model and human patients. In humans, TCRbeta sequencing was performed on scalp tissue and on sorted CD4+ and CD8+ peripheral blood T cells from healthy controls and from patients with patchy or totalis/universalis alopecia areata. Patients on tofacitinib were biopsied at baseline and after 4 and 24 weeks of treatment, and several of the patients also had a later scalp biopsy. Clonality in the scalp was compared among normal scalp (n=4), patchy alopecia areata scalp (n=8), and alopecia totalis/universalis scalp (n=8). RNA was extracted with the PAXgene miRNA kit for fixed scalp, the miRNeasy kit for PBMCs, and the RNeasy kit for mouse skin. TCRbeta CDR3 regions were amplified by immunoSEQ multiplex PCR with 35 Vbeta forward and 13 Jbeta reverse primers. Points the paper makes about the study in general: Unlike mouse skin, where gammadelta T cells dominate, normal human skin contains resident alphabeta T cells that get sequenced too, which complicates analysis of the scalp TCR repertoire. Compared with normal scalp, lesional scalp, particularly in alopecia totalis/universalis, had higher clonality and more expanded CD8+ clones, which suggests antigenic drive. Shared TCR sequences between patients were less evident than in mice, which may be partly attributable to HLA diversity in the patient population.

Receptors were amplified or captured by the immunoSEQ multiplex PCR assay. RNA was extracted from all samples and reverse transcribed into cDNA, which served as template for TCR sequencing. First-strand cDNA was synthesized using SuperScript III with a 2:1 mix of oligo-dT and random hexamers. A synthetic immune receptor repertoire was used to measure amplification bias, and any remaining bias was corrected computationally. The authors processed their data as follows. Raw reads were preprocessed for error removal, and CDR3 was defined according to IMGT conventions as running from the conserved cysteine to phenylalanine. To get clonality, Shannon entropy was normalized by log2 of the number of productive unique TCRs and the result was subtracted from 1. Scalp TCRbeta sequences were cross-referenced with sorted blood CD4 and CD8 repertoires so that the CD4 or CD8 identity of scalp clones could be inferred. TCRdb carries this immuneACCESS record with in-frame sequences only. Its versions omit some clonotypes, under half of them owing to an unresolved V gene in the studies checked, with the rest unexplained. That table gives V, J and clone size, and the DNA gave D and trimming. This sample lists about 19,000 clones; around 66% were detected once. Together, the top ten hold 6.1% of the sample.

This sequence originates from a human donor with alopecia areata. The sequences come from skin, collected at week 0. The chain is encoded by TRBV7-8 joined to TRBJ1-5; the best D guess is TRBD1, with 5 bases matching. The nucleotides read TGTGCCAGCAGCTCGACCCAGGGACCCAGTCAGCCCCAGCATTTT. The encoded protein is CASSSTQGPSQPQHF.